The present TCR beta chain was sequenced within a study of blood T cell repertoires in COVID-19. In the authors' workflow: Estimation of nucleated cell counts was performed using reference gene primer amplification. Sequenced by immunoSEQ multiplex PCR; TCRdb stores in-frame clones only, minus some. Clonal size and the V and J genes are those of that table, whereas D and trimming came from the DNA. The sample shows around 39,000 clones, 85% to 90% of them seen only once. Germline values: CDR1 LGHDT, CDR2 YNNKEL (reference sequence). Trimming pared 5 bases from V and 2 bases from J, leaving 19 bases between. The CDR3 is 16 residues long.

This clonotype was sampled from a man aged 70 or older with acute or convalescent COVID-19. Material for sequencing was peripheral blood. The V and J genes are TRBV3-1 (or the pseudogene TRBV3-2) and TRBJ2-7, with D possibly matching TRBD2 (6 bases). The chain's CDR3 is CASSVRGSRGAYEQYF. The CDR3 DNA sequence: TGTGCCAGCAGCGTCCGGGGCTCACGCGGGGCCTACGAGCAGTACTTC.